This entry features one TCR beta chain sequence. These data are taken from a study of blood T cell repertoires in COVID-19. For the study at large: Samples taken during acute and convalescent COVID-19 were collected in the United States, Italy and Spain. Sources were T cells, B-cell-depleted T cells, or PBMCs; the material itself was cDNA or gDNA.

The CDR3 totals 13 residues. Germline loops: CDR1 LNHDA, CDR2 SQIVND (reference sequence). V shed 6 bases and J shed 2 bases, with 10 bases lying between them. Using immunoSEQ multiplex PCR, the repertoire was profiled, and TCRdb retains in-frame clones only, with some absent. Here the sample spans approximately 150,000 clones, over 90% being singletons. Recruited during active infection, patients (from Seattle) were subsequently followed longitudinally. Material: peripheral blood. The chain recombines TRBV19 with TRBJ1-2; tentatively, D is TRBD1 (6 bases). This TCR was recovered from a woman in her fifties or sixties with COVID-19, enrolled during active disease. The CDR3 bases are TGTGCCAGTAGAGGACAGTTGAACTATGGCTACACCTTC. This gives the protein CASRGQLNYGYTF.